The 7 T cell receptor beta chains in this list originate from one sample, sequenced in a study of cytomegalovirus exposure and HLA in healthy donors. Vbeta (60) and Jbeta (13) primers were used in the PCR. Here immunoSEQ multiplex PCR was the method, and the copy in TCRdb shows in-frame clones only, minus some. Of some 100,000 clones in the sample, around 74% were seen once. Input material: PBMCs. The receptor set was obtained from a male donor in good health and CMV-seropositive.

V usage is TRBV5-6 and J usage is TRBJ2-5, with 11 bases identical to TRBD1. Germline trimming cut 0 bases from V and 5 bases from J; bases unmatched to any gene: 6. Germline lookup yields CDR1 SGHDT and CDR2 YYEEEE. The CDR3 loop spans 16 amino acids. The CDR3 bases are TGTGCCAGCAGCTTGGGCCCCGGGACAGGGGGGGAGACCCAGTACTTC. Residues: CASSLGPGTGGETQYF.

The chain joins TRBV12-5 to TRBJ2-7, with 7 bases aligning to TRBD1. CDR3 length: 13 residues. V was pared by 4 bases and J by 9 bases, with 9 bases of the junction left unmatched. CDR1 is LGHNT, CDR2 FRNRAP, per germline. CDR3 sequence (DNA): TGTGCTAGTGGTTCGGGACAGCGTGGGGGGCAGTACTTC. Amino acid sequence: CASGSGQRGGQYF. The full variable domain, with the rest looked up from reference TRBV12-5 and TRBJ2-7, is DARVTQTPRHKVTEMGQEVTMRCQPILGHNTVFWYRQTMMQGLELLAYFRNRAPLDDSGMPKDRFSAEMPDATLATLKIQPSEPRDSAVYFCASGSGQRGGQYFGPGTRLTVT.

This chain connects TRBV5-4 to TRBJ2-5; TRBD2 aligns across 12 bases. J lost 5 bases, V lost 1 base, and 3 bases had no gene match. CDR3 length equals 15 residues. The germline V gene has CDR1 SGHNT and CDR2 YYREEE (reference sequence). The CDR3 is CASSLTSGGIETQYF. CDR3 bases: TGTGCCAGCAGCTTGACTAGCGGGGGGATTGAGACCCAGTACTTC. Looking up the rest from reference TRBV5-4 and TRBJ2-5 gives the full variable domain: ETGVTQSPTHLIKTRGQQVTLRCSSQSGHNTVSWYQQALGQGPQFIFQYYREEENGRGNFPPRFSGLQFPNYSSELNVNALELDDSALYLCASSLTSGGIETQYFGPGTRLLVL.

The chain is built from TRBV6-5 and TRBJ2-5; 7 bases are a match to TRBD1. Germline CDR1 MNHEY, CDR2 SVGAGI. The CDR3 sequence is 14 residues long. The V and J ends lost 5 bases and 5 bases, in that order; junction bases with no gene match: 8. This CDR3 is CASSTPGQTETQYF. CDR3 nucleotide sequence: TGTGCCAGCAGTACCCCGGGACAGACGGAGACCCAGTACTTC.

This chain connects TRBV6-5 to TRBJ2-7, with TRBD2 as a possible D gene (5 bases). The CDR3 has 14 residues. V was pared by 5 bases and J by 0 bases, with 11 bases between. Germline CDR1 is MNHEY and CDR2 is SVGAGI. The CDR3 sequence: CASSGGVSSYEQYF. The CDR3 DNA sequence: TGTGCCAGCAGTGGAGGTGTCTCCTCCTACGAGCAGTACTTC.

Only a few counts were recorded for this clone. The CDR3 DNA reads as TGTGCCAGCAGTGCGAGCGGGGGGGCGTTCGGTGAGCAGTTCTTC. It specifies CASSASGGAFGEQFF. V is TRBV2 and J is TRBJ2-1; TRBD2 agrees at 10 bases. Germline CDR1 is SNHLY and CDR2 is FYNNEI. CDR3 size: 15 residues. Trimming at V came to 4 bases and at J to 9 bases, leaving 9 bases not matched to a gene.

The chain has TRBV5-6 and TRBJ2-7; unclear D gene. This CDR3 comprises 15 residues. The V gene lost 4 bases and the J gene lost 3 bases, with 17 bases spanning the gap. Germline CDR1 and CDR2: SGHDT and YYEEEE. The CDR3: CASSLETRAFYEQYF. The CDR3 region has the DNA TGTGCCAGCAGCCTAGAGACGAGAGCCTTCTACGAGCAGTACTTC.